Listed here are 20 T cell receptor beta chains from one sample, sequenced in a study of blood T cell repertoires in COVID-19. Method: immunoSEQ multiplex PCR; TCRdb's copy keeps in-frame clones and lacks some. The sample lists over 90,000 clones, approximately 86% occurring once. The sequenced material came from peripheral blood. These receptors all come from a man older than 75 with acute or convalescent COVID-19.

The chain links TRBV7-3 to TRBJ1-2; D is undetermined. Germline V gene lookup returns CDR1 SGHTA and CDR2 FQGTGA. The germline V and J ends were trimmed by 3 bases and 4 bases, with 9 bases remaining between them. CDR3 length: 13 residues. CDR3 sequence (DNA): TGTGCCAGCAGCTTGACCGAGGGCTATGGCTACACCTTC. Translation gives CASSLTEGYGYTF.

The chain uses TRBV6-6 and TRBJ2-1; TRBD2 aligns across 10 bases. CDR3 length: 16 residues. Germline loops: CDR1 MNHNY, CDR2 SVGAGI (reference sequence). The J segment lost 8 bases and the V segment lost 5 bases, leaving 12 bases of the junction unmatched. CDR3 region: CASSLPVAGGPYEQFF. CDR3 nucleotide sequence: TGTGCCAGCAGTCTCCCCGTAGCGGGAGGCCCCTATGAGCAGTTCTTC.

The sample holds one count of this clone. The CDR3 is CASSVRNTGELFF. The DNA of the CDR3 is TGTGCCAGTAGTGTCAGGAACACCGGGGAGCTGTTTTTT. The chain uses TRBV19 and TRBJ2-2, with no clear D. V lost 5 bases, J lost 1 base, and 5 bases lay in between. This CDR3 region has 13 residues. The germline CDR1 and CDR2 sequences are LNHDA and SQIVND (reference sequence).

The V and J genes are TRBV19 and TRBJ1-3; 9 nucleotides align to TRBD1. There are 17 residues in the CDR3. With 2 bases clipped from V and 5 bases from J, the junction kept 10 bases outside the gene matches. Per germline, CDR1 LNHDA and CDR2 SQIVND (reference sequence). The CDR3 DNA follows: TGTGCCAGTAGTATACCCGCCCTCGGACAGGGGAGAAACACCATATATTTT. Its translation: CASSIPALGQGRNTIYF.

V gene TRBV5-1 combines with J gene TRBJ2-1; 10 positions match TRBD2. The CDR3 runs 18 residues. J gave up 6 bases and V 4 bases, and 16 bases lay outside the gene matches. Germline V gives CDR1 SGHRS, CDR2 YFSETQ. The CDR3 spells CASSRSTLAGGRGNEQFF. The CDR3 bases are TGCGCCAGCAGCCGATCGACTTTAGCGGGAGGCCGTGGCAATGAGCAGTTCTTC.

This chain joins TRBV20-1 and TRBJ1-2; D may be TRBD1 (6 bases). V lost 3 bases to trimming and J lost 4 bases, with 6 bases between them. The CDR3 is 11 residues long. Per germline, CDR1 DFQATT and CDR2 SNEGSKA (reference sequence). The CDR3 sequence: CSARDSYGYTF. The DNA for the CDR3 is TGCAGTGCTAGGGACAGCTATGGCTACACCTTC.

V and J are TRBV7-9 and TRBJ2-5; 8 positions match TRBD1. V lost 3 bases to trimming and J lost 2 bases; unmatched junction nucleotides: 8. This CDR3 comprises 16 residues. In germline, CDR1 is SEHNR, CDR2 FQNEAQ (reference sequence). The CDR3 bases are TGTGCCAGCAGCTTCCGAGACAGGGGAAAACAAGAGACCCAGTACTTC. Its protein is CASSFRDRGKQETQYF.

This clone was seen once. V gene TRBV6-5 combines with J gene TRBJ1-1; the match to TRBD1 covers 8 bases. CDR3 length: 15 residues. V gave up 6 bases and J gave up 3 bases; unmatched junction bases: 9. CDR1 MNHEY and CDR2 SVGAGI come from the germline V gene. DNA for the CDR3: TGTGCCAGCAGCCTGGGAACAGGGGGGGACACTGAAGCTTTCTTT. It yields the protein CASSLGTGGDTEAFF.

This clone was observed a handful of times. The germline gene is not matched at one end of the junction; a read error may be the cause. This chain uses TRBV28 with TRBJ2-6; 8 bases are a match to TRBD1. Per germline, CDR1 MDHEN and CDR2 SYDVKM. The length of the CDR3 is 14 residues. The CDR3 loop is CGTGRDSGANVLTF. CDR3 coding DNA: TGCGGGACAGGTAGAGACTCTGGGGCCAACGTCCTGACTTTC.

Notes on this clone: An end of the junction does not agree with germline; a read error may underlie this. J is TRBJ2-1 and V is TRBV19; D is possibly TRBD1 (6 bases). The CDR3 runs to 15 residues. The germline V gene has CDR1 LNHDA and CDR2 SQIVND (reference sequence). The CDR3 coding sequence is TGTGCCAGTAGAATAGGACAGAGCTCCTACAATGAGCAGTTCTTC. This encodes CASRIGQSSYNEQFF. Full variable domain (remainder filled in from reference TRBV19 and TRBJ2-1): DGGITQSPKYLFRKEGQNVTLSCEQNLNHDAMYWYRQDPGQGLRLIYYSQIVNDFQKGDIAEGYSVSREKKESFPLTVTSAQKNPTAFYLCASRIGQSSYNEQFFGPGTRLTVL.

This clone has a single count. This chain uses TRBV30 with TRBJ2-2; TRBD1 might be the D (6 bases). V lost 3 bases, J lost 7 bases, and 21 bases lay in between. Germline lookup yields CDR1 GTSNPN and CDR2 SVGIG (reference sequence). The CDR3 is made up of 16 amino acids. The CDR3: CAWRDSPILYGGELFF. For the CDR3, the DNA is TGTGCCTGGAGGGACAGTCCGATTTTATATGGCGGGGAGCTGTTTTTT.

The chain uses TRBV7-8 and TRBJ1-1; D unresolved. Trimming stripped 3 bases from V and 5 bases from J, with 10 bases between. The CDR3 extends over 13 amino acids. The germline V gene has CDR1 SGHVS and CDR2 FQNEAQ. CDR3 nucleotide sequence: TGTGCCAGCAGCTTTTCGGGGAGAACTGAAGCTTTCTTT. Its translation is CASSFSGRTEAFF.

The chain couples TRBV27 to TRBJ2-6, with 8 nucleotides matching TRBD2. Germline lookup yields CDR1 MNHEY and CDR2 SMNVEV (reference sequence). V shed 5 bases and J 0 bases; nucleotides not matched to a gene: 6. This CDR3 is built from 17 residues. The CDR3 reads CASSTTSVSSGANVLTF. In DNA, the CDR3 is TGTGCCAGCAGTACGACTAGCGTTAGCTCTGGGGCCAACGTCCTGACTTTC.

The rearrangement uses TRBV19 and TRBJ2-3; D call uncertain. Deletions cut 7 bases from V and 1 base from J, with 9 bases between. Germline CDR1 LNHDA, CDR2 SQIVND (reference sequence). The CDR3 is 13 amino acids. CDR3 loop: CASTVSGTDTQYF. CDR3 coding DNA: TGTGCCAGTACCGTGAGCGGCACAGATACGCAGTATTTT.

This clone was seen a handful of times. CDR3 sequence reads: CASSLPGLAGGNNEQFF. CDR3 sequence (DNA): TGTGCCAGTAGTTTGCCGGGACTAGCGGGAGGGAACAATGAGCAGTTCTTC. The genes are TRBV19 and TRBJ2-1; 16 bases match TRBD2. V was clipped by 5 bases and J by 5 bases; unmatched bases: 6. The CDR3 consists of 17 residues. The germline V gene encodes CDR1 LNHDA and CDR2 SQIVND (reference sequence).

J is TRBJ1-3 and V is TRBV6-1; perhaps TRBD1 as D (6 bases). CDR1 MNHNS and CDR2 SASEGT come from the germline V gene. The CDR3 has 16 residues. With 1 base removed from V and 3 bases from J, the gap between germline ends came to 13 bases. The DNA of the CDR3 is TGTGCCAGCAGTGAAGACCCCACGACAGGTGGAAACACCATATATTTT. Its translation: CASSEDPTTGGNTIYF.

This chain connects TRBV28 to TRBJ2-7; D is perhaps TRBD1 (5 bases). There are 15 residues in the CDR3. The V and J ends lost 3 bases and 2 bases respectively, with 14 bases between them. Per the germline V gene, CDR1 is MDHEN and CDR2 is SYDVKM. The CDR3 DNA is TGTGCCAGCAGTTTTCCCAGGGCAGGGACCTACGAGCAGTACTTC. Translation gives CASSFPRAGTYEQYF.

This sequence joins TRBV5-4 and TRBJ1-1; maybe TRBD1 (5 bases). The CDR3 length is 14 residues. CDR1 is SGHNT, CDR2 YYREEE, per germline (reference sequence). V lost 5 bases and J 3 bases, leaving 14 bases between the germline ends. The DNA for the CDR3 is TGTGCCAGCAGTTCGAGCTCAGGGTACACTGAAGCTTTCTTT. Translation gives CASSSSSGYTEAFF.

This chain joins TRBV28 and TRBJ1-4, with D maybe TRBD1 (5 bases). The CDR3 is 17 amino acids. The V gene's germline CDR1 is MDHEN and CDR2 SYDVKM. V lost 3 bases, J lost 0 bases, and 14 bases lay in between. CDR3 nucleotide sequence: TGTGCCAGCAGTTTGGGGGGAGCCAGGGCAACTAATGAAAAACTGTTTTTT. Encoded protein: CASSLGGARATNEKLFF.

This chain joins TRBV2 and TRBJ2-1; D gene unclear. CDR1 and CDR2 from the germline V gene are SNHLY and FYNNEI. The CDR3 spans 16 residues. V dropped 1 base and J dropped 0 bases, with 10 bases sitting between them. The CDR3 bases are TGTGCCAGCAGTGAAGACAGCCCTTACTCCTACAATGAGCAGTTCTTC. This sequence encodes CASSEDSPYSYNEQFF.